Listed below are T cell receptor beta chains from one sample, sequenced in a study of patients and donors after allogeneic stem cell transplantation. TCRdb analysed the RT-PCR reads with MiXCR anew, one entry per CDR3 protein. The repertoire holds about 16,000 distinct CDR3 sequences, with 27% as singletons. Sequenced material: blood, either unsorted or a sorted T cell fraction (not recorded which). The receptor source for this set is a human donor who was either an allogeneic HSCT recipient or a stem cell or donor lymphocyte infusion donor (not recorded which). It is not recorded whose cells these are; they may come from a transplant donor. Both conserved end residues are part of each CDR3.

V: TRBV18
length: 18
J: TRBJ2-3
CDR3: CASSPGASGGPSTDTQYF

V: TRBV29-1
length: 11
J: TRBJ2-1
CDR3: CSGGFGDEQFF

V: TRBV30
length: 14
J: TRBJ1-2
CDR3: CAWSVTDWDYGYTF

V: TRBV5-1
length: 13
J: TRBJ1-1
CDR3: CASSSGEITEAFF

V: TRBV20-1
length: 14
J: TRBJ1-4
CDR3: CSARVQPLNEKLFF

V: TRBV3-1
length: 12
J: TRBJ1-2
CDR3: CASSVGTALSLF

V: TRBV29-1
length: 13
J: TRBJ1-1
CDR3: CSVRGRANTEAFF

V: TRBV12-3/TRBV12-4
length: 12
J: TRBJ1-2
CDR3: CASSPDYGGYTF

V: TRBV5-1
length: 14
J: TRBJ1-1
CDR3: CASSQGQGGPEAFF

V: TRBV7-9
length: 13
J: TRBJ1-6
CDR3: CASSQGWDSPLHF

V: TRBV7-9
length: 14
J: TRBJ2-1
CDR3: CASSLVPSPGGQFF

V: TRBV10-3
length: 12
J: TRBJ2-1
CDR3: CAIDRGDNEQFF

V: TRBV6-1
length: 14
J: TRBJ1-1
CDR3: CASSRQLMNTEAFF

V: TRBV5-1
length: 15
J: TRBJ1-1
CDR3: CASSLPGARSTEAFF

V: TRBV29-1
length: 11
J: TRBJ2-7
CDR3: CSVGRRYEQYF

V: TRBV20-1
length: 14
J: TRBJ1-2
CDR3: CSAGQGMADYGYTF

V: TRBV24-1
length: 12
J: TRBJ1-1
CDR3: CAFGQGNTEAFF

V: TRBV10-3
length: 14
J: TRBJ1-1
CDR3: CAIDSTGTRTEAFF

V: TRBV6-5
length: 17
J: TRBJ2-2
CDR3: CASTRHLTGSDTGELFF

V: TRBV9
length: 20
J: TRBJ2-4
CDR3: CASSAGGQTSYELAKNIQYF

V: TRBV6-5
length: 14
J: TRBJ2-7
CDR3: CASRPPGGPYEQYF

V: TRBV20-1
length: 13
J: TRBJ1-1
CDR3: CSADPWENTEAFF